One and the same sample provided the 25 T cell receptor beta chains below, sequenced in a study of blood T cell repertoires in COVID-19. Libraries were prepared by immunoSEQ multiplex PCR; TCRdb keeps only in-frame clonotypes and omits some of them. The sample comprises 150,000 or so clones, approximately 85% of which are singletons, and 8% rests with the top ten. Sequenced: peripheral blood. Every receptor here comes from a woman aged 60-75 years with COVID-19, enrolled during active disease.

This clone has more than one count but fewer than ten. The V call is TRBV11-3, the J call TRBJ1-1, with 7 bases aligning to TRBD1. V lost 4 bases and J lost 8; bases outside the gene matches: 4. In germline, CDR1 is SGHNT, CDR2 YENEEA. The CDR3 consists of 12 residues. The chain's CDR3 is CASSYRQGEAFF. CDR3 nucleotide sequence: TGTGCCAGCAGCTACCGACAGGGAGAAGCTTTCTTT. Full variable domain (remainder filled in from reference TRBV11-3 and TRBJ1-1): EAGVVQSPRYKIIEKKQPVAFWCNPISGHNTLYWYLQNLGQGPELLIRYENEEAVDDSQLPKDRFSAERLKGVDSTLKIQPAELGDSAVYLCASSYRQGEAFFGQGTRLTVV.

J is TRBJ1-2 and V is TRBV9; 9 nucleotides align to TRBD1. Germline CDR1 reads SGDLS; CDR2 reads YYNGEE. CDR3 length: 15 amino acids. Trimming took 3 bases from V and 6 from J; bases not matched to a gene: 9. Here the CDR3 DNA reads TGTGCCAGCAGCGCCCAGACAGGGGGAATCGATGGCTACACCTTC. This encodes CASSAQTGGIDGYTF.

This chain connects TRBV7-9 to TRBJ2-1; tentative D call: TRBD1 (7 bases). V lost 6 bases to trimming and J lost 8 bases, with 23 bases between them. The germline V gene has CDR1 SEHNR and CDR2 FQNEAQ (reference sequence). The CDR3 totals 16 residues. CDR3 amino acids: CASSNTGDFARDEQFF. The DNA of the CDR3 is TGTGCCAGCAGTAACACAGGGGACTTCGCCAGAGATGAGCAGTTCTTC.

This chain links TRBV4-1 with TRBJ2-3; possibly TRBD1 for D (5 bases). V was pared by 0 bases and J by 10 bases, with 8 bases between. From germline, CDR1 is MGHRA and CDR2 YSYEKL. This CDR3 has 12 amino acids. The CDR3: CASSQDLGAQYF. In nucleotides, the CDR3 is TGCGCCAGCAGCCAAGATTTAGGGGCGCAGTATTTT.

This sequence joins TRBV10-2 and TRBJ1-2; D not certain. Trimming removed 2 bases at V and 4 bases at J, with 11 bases between. The CDR3 is 14 residues long. CDR1 and CDR2 (germline): WSHSY, SAAADI. The CDR3 DNA follows: TGCGCCAGCAGTGAGAGAGGTGTAGGCTATGGCTACACCTTC. Translated: CASSERGVGYGYTF.

The CDR3 is CSASSGGAWQETQYF. CDR3 DNA: TGCAGTGCTAGTAGCGGGGGGGCCTGGCAAGAGACCCAGTACTTC. The rearrangement links TRBV20-1 to TRBJ2-5, with TRBD2 matching 11 bases. The CDR3 totals 15 residues. V shed 3 bases and J 2 bases; nucleotides not matched to a gene: 5. In germline, CDR1 is DFQATT, CDR2 SNEGSKA (reference sequence).

V gene TRBV6-5 combines with J gene TRBJ2-7; the match to TRBD2 covers 11 bases. The CDR3 totals 13 residues. CDR1 MNHEY and CDR2 SVGAGI come from the germline V gene. V was clipped by 7 bases and J by 3 bases; unmatched bases: 2. In DNA form, the CDR3 reads TGTGCCAGCACAACTAGCGGGGGCTACGAGCAGTACTTC. Protein sequence: CASTTSGGYEQYF.

The count of this clone is one. The rearrangement uses TRBV20-1 and TRBJ1-1; D is unclear. The CDR3 runs 10 residues. CDR1 is DFQATT and CDR2 is SNEGSKA in the germline V gene (reference sequence). V lost 5 bases, J lost 7 bases, and 8 bases lay in between. The CDR3 region is CSAPGGEAFF. The CDR3 DNA sequence: TGCAGTGCTCCCGGTGGTGAAGCTTTCTTT.

V is TRBV19 and J is TRBJ2-6; D uncertain. The length of the CDR3 is 16 residues. CDR1 and CDR2 from the germline V gene are LNHDA and SQIVND (reference sequence). The V and J ends lost 0 bases and 1 base respectively, with 7 bases between them. The CDR3 bases are TGTGCCAGTAGTATAGACGCGGCTTCTGGGGCCAACGTCCTGACTTTC. Its protein product is CASSIDAASGANVLTF.

CDR3 amino acids: CASSPHLGNLDSPLHF. The DNA of the CDR3 is TGTGCCAGCAGCCCCCACCTAGGCAACCTAGATTCACCCCTCCACTTT. The chain joins TRBV14 to TRBJ1-6; D not certain. V lost 4 bases, J lost 8 bases, and 18 bases lay in between. Germline V lookup: CDR1 SGHDN, CDR2 FVKESK. The CDR3 totals 16 residues.

The chain joins TRBV28 to TRBJ1-4; 11 nucleotides match TRBD1. The germline CDR1 and CDR2 sequences are MDHEN and SYDVKM. The V gene end was trimmed by 7 bases and the J gene end by 3 bases; junction bases not matched to a gene: 13. The CDR3 runs 18 residues. CDR3 residues: CASTRTGGAWSPNEKLFF. In nucleotides, the CDR3 is TGTGCCAGCACAAGGACAGGGGGCGCGTGGTCCCCTAATGAAAAACTGTTTTTT. Looking up the rest from reference TRBV28 and TRBJ1-4 gives the full variable domain: DVKVTQSSRYLVKRTGEKVFLECVQDMDHENMFWYRQDPGLGLRLIYFSYDVKMKEKGDIPEGYSVSREKKERFSLILESASTNQTSMYLCASTRTGGAWSPNEKLFFGSGTQLSVL.

This chain uses TRBV7-2 with TRBJ1-2; D is possibly TRBD1 (5 bases). CDR1 is SGHTA and CDR2 is FQGNSA in the germline V gene. The CDR3 is 14 amino acids. V gave up 2 bases and J gave up 3 bases, with 10 bases separating them. The CDR3 spells CASSLTPGYYGYTF. In DNA, the CDR3 is TGTGCCAGCAGCTTAACTCCAGGGTACTATGGCTACACCTTC.

On this clone: This sample includes further DNA sequences coding for the same CDR3. This chain joins TRBV12-3 or TRBV12-4 and TRBJ1-1; D remains ambiguous. The CDR3 runs 13 residues. V lost 3 bases and J lost 1, with 6 bases in between. Written as DNA, the CDR3 is TGTGCCAGCAGTTTGGAGCAGAACACTGAAGCTTTCTTT. This sequence encodes CASSLEQNTEAFF.

CDR3: CASLRSGEDTQYF. CDR3 in DNA: TGTGCCAGCCTGAGAAGCGGGGAGGATACGCAGTATTTT. V is TRBV12-3 or TRBV12-4 and J is TRBJ2-3, with 7 bases identical to TRBD2. The CDR3 spans 13 residues. J gave up 6 bases and V 8 bases, and 8 bases lay outside the gene matches.

The chain carries TRBV3-1 (or the pseudogene TRBV3-2) and TRBJ1-1, with 9 bases matching TRBD1. The germline CDR1 and CDR2 sequences are LGHDT and YNNKEL (reference sequence). Losses at the gene ends were 5 bases for V and 9 bases for J; bases not matched to a gene: 4. The CDR3 sequence is 12 residues long. The CDR3 DNA reads TGTGCCAGCAGCTCCGGGACAGGGCAAGCTTTCTTT. This gives the protein CASSSGTGQAFF.

The V and J genes are TRBV7-2 and TRBJ2-7; maybe TRBD1 (6 bases). V lost 5 bases and J lost 4, with 12 bases in between. Per germline, CDR1 SGHTA and CDR2 FQGNSA. The CDR3 sequence is 13 residues long. The CDR3 region is CASSPTQGYEQYF. The CDR3 DNA follows: TGTGCCAGCAGCCCAACACAGGGTTACGAGCAGTACTTC.

This chain connects TRBV28 to TRBJ2-1, with 14 bases lining up with TRBD2. This CDR3 is built from 15 residues. The germline CDR1 and CDR2 sequences are MDHEN and SYDVKM. With 8 bases clipped from V and 7 bases from J, the junction kept 7 bases outside the gene matches. This chain's CDR3 is CASRLAGGPGNEQFF. The CDR3 DNA sequence: TGTGCCAGCCGACTAGCGGGGGGGCCGGGAAATGAGCAGTTCTTC.

The genes are TRBV3-1 (or the pseudogene TRBV3-2) and TRBJ2-1, with 7 bases lining up with TRBD2. Trimming at V came to 0 bases and at J to 4 bases, leaving 3 bases not matched to a gene. Germline assignment: CDR1 LGHDT and CDR2 YNNKEL (reference sequence). This CDR3 comprises 15 residues. The DNA of the CDR3 is TGTGCCAGCAGCCAAGAACTGGGGGGGTACAATGAGCAGTTCTTC. This gives the protein CASSQELGGYNEQFF.

This chain uses TRBV25-1 with TRBJ1-1; no clear D. V was trimmed by 8 bases and J by 1 base, leaving 5 bases between them. Germline-derived CDR1 and CDR2 are MGHDK and SYGVNS. This CDR3 has 11 amino acids. This CDR3 reads CASQSNTEAFF. The CDR3 region has the DNA TGTGCCAGCCAATCGAACACTGAAGCTTTCTTT.

The V gene is TRBV7-3, the J gene TRBJ2-1, with 8 bases aligning to TRBD2. The germline CDR1 and CDR2 sequences are SGHTA and FQGTGA. This CDR3 region has 15 residues. The ends lost 5 bases at V and 2 bases at J; junction bases unmatched: 5. The CDR3 sequence is CASSPAGDPYNEQFF. CDR3 nucleotide sequence: TGTGCCAGCAGCCCAGCGGGGGACCCCTACAATGAGCAGTTCTTC.

J is TRBJ1-2 and V is TRBV27; 9 bases map to TRBD1. The CDR3 has 17 amino acids. V dropped 1 base and J dropped 5; count of bases not matched to a gene: 11. Germline CDR1 reads MNHEY; CDR2 reads SMNVEV (reference sequence). CDR3 nucleotides: TGTGCCAGCAGTTTATACTACTCGGACAGGGGAAGGTATGGCTACACCTTC. Protein product: CASSLYYSDRGRYGYTF.

V gene TRBV30 combines with J gene TRBJ2-5; D uncertain. The CDR3 contains 11 residues. Trimming removed 5 bases from V and 0 bases from J, with 4 bases in between. Germline V gene sequence: CDR1 GTSNPN, CDR2 SVGIG (reference sequence). The CDR3 protein is CAWGNQETQYF. CDR3 sequence (DNA): TGTGCCTGGGGTAACCAAGAGACCCAGTACTTC.

This rearrangement joins TRBV5-1 to TRBJ2-1, with 10 nucleotides matching TRBD1. V shed 2 bases, J shed 7 bases, and the junction held 3 bases outside the gene matches. Looked up from germline, CDR1 is SGHRS and CDR2 is YFSETQ. The CDR3 covers 14 residues. The CDR3 DNA reads as TGCGCCAGCAGCTTTCAGGGACAGGGGAATGAGCAGTTCTTC. Residues: CASSFQGQGNEQFF. Full variable domain (remainder filled in from reference TRBV5-1 and TRBJ2-1): KAGVTQTPRYLIKTRGQQVTLSCSPISGHRSVSWYQQTPGQGLQFLFEYFSETQRNKGNFPGRFSGRQFSNSRSEMNVSTLELGDSALYLCASSFQGQGNEQFFGPGTRLTVL.

The chain has TRBV11-1 and TRBJ1-2, with D tentatively TRBD1 (5 bases). CDR1 is SGHAT, CDR2 FQDESV, per germline (reference sequence). V lost 1 base and J 9 bases, leaving 21 bases between the germline ends. This CDR3 is built from 16 residues. The chain's CDR3 is CASSLDFAAGTLSYTF. CDR3 DNA: TGTGCCAGCAGCTTAGACTTCGCCGCCGGGACTTTGAGCTACACCTTC. The whole variable domain, filled in from reference TRBV11-1 and TRBJ1-2, reads EAEVAQSPRYKITEKSQAVAFWCDPISGHATLYWYRQILGQGPELLVQFQDESVVDDSQLPKDRFSAERLKGVDSTLKIQPAELGDSAMYLCASSLDFAAGTLSYTFGSGTRLTVV.

The chain carries TRBV7-9 and TRBJ2-3; D possibly corresponds to TRBD1 (6 bases). Germline V gene data show CDR1 as SEHNR and CDR2 as FQNEAQ (reference sequence). The V end was cut by 2 bases, the J end by 3 bases, with 12 bases between. The CDR3 is 15 residues long. DNA for the CDR3: TGTGCCAGCAGCTTACTAGGGGGATGGACAGATACGCAGTATTTT. Translated: CASSLLGGWTDTQYF.